These 11 T cell receptor beta chains were all obtained from the same sample, sequenced in a study of control samples from healthy donors and cancer patients. Profiled with immunoSEQ multiplex PCR; TCRdb holds only in-frame clones, not every one. Of about 190,000 clones detected, around 93% appear once; the ten largest clones hold roughly 1.6%. The sample taken for sequencing was blood. The receptor source for this set is a man aged 18 to 35 in good health.

This chain connects TRBV12-3 or TRBV12-4 to TRBJ1-3, with D uncertain. This CDR3 has 12 residues. Trimming pared 6 bases from V and 10 bases from J, leaving 13 bases between. CDR3 in amino acids: CASREGFRTIYF. The CDR3 nucleotides are TGTGCCAGCAGGGAGGGATTCAGGACCATATATTTT.

V and J are TRBV3-1 (or the pseudogene TRBV3-2) and TRBJ1-1; D perhaps matches TRBD1 (5 bases). Trimming took 8 bases from V and 3 from J, leaving 13 bases between them. In germline, CDR1 is LGHDT, CDR2 YNNKEL (reference sequence). This CDR3 is built from 13 residues. The CDR3 DNA is TGTGCCAGCGGGCCGCAGGGAGACACTGAAGCTTTCTTT. As protein: CASGPQGDTEAFF.

V usage is TRBV19 and J usage is TRBJ2-1, with D unclear. The germline gives CDR1 LNHDA, CDR2 SQIVND (reference sequence). There are 12 residues in the CDR3. CDR3 sequence (DNA): TGTGTTAGATCCGGACCCGACAATGAGCAGTTCTTC. Encoded protein: CVRSGPDNEQFF.

This clone was seen just once. The CDR3 reads CASSLEDRADIQYF. In DNA, the CDR3 is TGCGCCAGCAGCTTGGAGGACAGGGCGGACATTCAGTACTTC. V gene TRBV5-1 combines with J gene TRBJ2-4; 8 bases map to TRBD1. V shed 0 bases and J 8 bases; nucleotides not matched to a gene: 4. CDR3 length: 14 residues. Germline CDR1 and CDR2: SGHRS and YFSETQ. Combining the CDR3 with reference TRBV5-1 and TRBJ2-4 gives the whole variable domain KAGVTQTPRYLIKTRGQQVTLSCSPISGHRSVSWYQQTPGQGLQFLFEYFSETQRNKGNFPGRFSGRQFSNSRSEMNVSTLELGDSALYLCASSLEDRADIQYFGAGTRLSVL.

This chain connects TRBV3-1 (or the pseudogene TRBV3-2) to TRBJ2-7, with D unclear. Trimming stripped 4 bases from V and 0 bases from J, with 13 bases between. Per the germline V gene, CDR1 is LGHDT and CDR2 is YNNKEL (reference sequence). The CDR3 runs 15 residues. CDR3 sequence (DNA): TGTGCCAGCAGCCCCCTTCACAAGAGCTCCTACGAGCAGTACTTC. Amino acids: CASSPLHKSSYEQYF.

This clone appeared once. The chain links TRBV28 to TRBJ1-2; maybe TRBD1 (6 bases). CDR3 size: 15 residues. Germline V lookup: CDR1 MDHEN, CDR2 SYDVKM. Trimming took off 5 bases at V and 6 bases at J, with 19 bases between the two ends. CDR3 nucleotide sequence: TGTGCCAGCAGTGCAAGGATGGGGGGGCGCGATGGCTACACCTTC. It is translated as CASSARMGGRDGYTF.

The V and J genes are TRBV5-1 and TRBJ1-1, with D uncertain. The CDR3 runs to 13 residues. CDR1 and CDR2 from the germline V gene are SGHRS and YFSETQ. V gave up 0 bases and J gave up 3 bases, with 6 bases separating them. The CDR3 here is CASSLGRDTEAFF. CDR3 DNA: TGCGCCAGCAGCTTGGGTCGGGACACTGAAGCTTTCTTT.

This clone was observed a single time. This chain connects TRBV11-2 to TRBJ1-1; no clear D. Germline lookup yields CDR1 SGHAT and CDR2 FQNNGV. Trimming left V 0 bases short and J 5 bases short, with 10 bases between. The CDR3 is made up of 14 amino acids. The CDR3 DNA reads TGTGCCAGCAGCTTAGATATGAGTGGAACTGAAGCTTTCTTT. Amino acid sequence: CASSLDMSGTEAFF.

This chain uses TRBV6-4 with TRBJ2-2, with D possibly being TRBD1 (5 bases). Germline V gene lookup returns CDR1 MRHNA and CDR2 SNTAGT. V dropped 6 bases and J dropped 2 bases, with 10 bases sitting between them. This CDR3 has 14 amino acids. The CDR3 reads CASRLQGNTGELFF. The CDR3 bases are TGTGCCAGCAGATTGCAGGGAAACACCGGGGAGCTGTTTTTT.

This clone was picked up one time. V and J are TRBV6-5 and TRBJ2-7; D is perhaps TRBD2 (6 bases). Per germline, CDR1 MNHEY and CDR2 SVGAGI. Trimming took off 6 bases at V and 7 bases at J, with 22 bases between the two ends. This CDR3 is 15 amino acids long. CDR3 residues: CASSRPGTRFGEQYF. The CDR3 coding sequence is TGTGCCAGCAGCCGACCCGGGACTCGGTTTGGAGAGCAGTACTTC.

The rearrangement uses TRBV6-6 and TRBJ2-7; D is possibly TRBD1 (6 bases). The V and J ends lost 9 bases and 1 base respectively, with 10 bases between them. The CDR3 sequence is 12 residues long. Germline V gene data show CDR1 as MNHNY and CDR2 as SVGAGI (reference sequence). CDR3 sequence reads: CARDSLSYEQYF. The CDR3 nucleotides are TGTGCCAGGGACAGTCTATCCTACGAGCAGTACTTC.